The 23 T cell receptor beta chains presented below share a single source sample, sequenced in a study of beta chain features in type 1 diabetes. Study-level points and caveats: TCRB CDR3 length was moderately but significantly reduced in all four CD4+ subsets of Type 1 diabetes patients.

Antigens of these TCRs are unknown. Isolated RNA was reverse transcribed in full, so expressed TCRB transcripts were sequenced. TCRdb keeps only in-frame clones here, not all; method: immunoSEQ multiplex PCR. The table shows about 700,000 clones, with around 15% occurring only once. The sequenced sample consisted of naive CD4+ T cells from blood. Receptors were obtained from a man between 18 and 35 years old with type 1 diabetes.

This clone was found a few times. The sample carries other DNA sequences with the same CDR3. The rearrangement uses TRBV9 and TRBJ2-1, with 9 nucleotides matching TRBD2. CDR1 and CDR2 (germline): SGDLS, YYNGEE. There are 15 residues in the CDR3. V was clipped by 0 bases and J by 4 bases; unmatched bases: 2. The CDR3 nucleotides read TGTGCCAGCAGCGTAGGGAGCGGGGGGTACAATGAGCAGTTCTTC. This codes for CASSVGSGGYNEQFF.

This clone has a handful of counts. The chain combines TRBV6-6 with TRBJ1-6, with no clear D. Trimming cost V 7 bases and J 10 bases, with 14 bases left between them. Germline assignment: CDR1 MNHNY and CDR2 SVGAGI (reference sequence). The CDR3 is 13 amino acids. DNA for the CDR3: TGTGCCAGCAAAGAGGTCGACGGATCACCCCTCCACTTT. It encodes CASKEVDGSPLHF.

This clone was seen only a few times. The chain employs TRBV2 and TRBJ1-1; D call uncertain. The CDR3 extends over 13 amino acids. V gave up 10 bases and J gave up 3 bases, with 15 bases separating them. From germline, CDR1 is SNHLY and CDR2 FYNNEI. DNA for the CDR3: TGTGCCACCAACGAAGGAGTCTACACTGAAGCTTTCTTT. Protein: CATNEGVYTEAFF.

This chain uses TRBV30 with TRBJ1-1, with D possibly matching TRBD1 (6 bases). The CDR3 runs to 13 residues. Germline-derived CDR1 and CDR2 are GTSNPN and SVGIG (reference sequence). Trimming left V 5 bases short and J 1 base short, with 11 bases between. Written as DNA, the CDR3 is TGTGCCTGGGGGGGCGGCCAGAACACTGAAGCTTTCTTT. It encodes CAWGGGQNTEAFF. Full variable domain (missing parts from reference TRBV30 and TRBJ1-1): SQTIHQWPATLVQPVGSPLSLECTVEGTSNPNLYWYRQAAGRGLQLLFYSVGIGQISSEVPQNLSASRPQDRQFILSSKKLLLSDSGFYLCAWGGGQNTEAFFGQGTRLTVV.

The J gene is TRBJ2-1, the V gene TRBV9; D gene uncertain. From germline, CDR1 is SGDLS and CDR2 YYNGEE. V shed 6 bases and J shed 0 bases, with 22 bases lying between them. The CDR3 extends over 18 amino acids. CDR3 coding DNA: TGTGCCAGCAACCCCCGGGTGGCTACCCCCAGCTCCTACAATGAGCAGTTCTTC. Protein sequence: CASNPRVATPSSYNEQFF.

The chain couples TRBV7-6 to TRBJ1-1; D remains ambiguous. Germline V gene lookup returns CDR1 SGHVS and CDR2 FNYEAQ. This CDR3 region has 14 residues. Deletions cut 1 base from V and 5 bases from J, with 11 bases between. In nucleotides, the CDR3 is TGTGCCAGCAGCTTAGGAACCCTGGGAACTGAAGCTTTCTTT. Protein product: CASSLGTLGTEAFF.

This chain connects TRBV7-9 to TRBJ1-6, with D possibly being TRBD1 (5 bases). Looked up from germline, CDR1 is SEHNR and CDR2 is FQNEAQ (reference sequence). The length of the CDR3 is 14 residues. The V gene lost 3 bases and the J gene lost 10 bases, with 13 bases spanning the gap. The CDR3 here is CASSFETGESPLHF. In DNA form, the CDR3 reads TGTGCCAGCAGCTTTGAAACAGGCGAGTCACCCCTCCACTTT.

This clone was observed a few times. The chain links TRBV2 to TRBJ1-2; D is unclear. Looked up from germline, CDR1 is SNHLY and CDR2 is FYNNEI. This CDR3 is 13 amino acids long. V dropped 8 bases and J dropped 5 bases, with 15 bases sitting between them. The CDR3 DNA is TGTGCCAGCCGTAATACTACGAGTTATGGCTACACCTTC. Its protein is CASRNTTSYGYTF.

This clone was recorded a few times. The chain couples TRBV5-4 to TRBJ1-6, with a possible D match to TRBD1 (6 bases). Germline CDR1 and CDR2: SGHNT and YYREEE (reference sequence). V dropped 9 bases and J dropped 5 bases, with 15 bases sitting between them. The CDR3 consists of 14 residues. Here the CDR3 reads CATNYGQHNSPLHF. CDR3 bases: TGTGCCACCAATTACGGACAGCATAATTCACCCCTCCACTTT.

This clone was detected only a few times. V gene TRBV7-8 combines with J gene TRBJ1-6; D not resolved. CDR3 length: 16 amino acids. V gave up 4 bases and J gave up 6 bases, with 16 bases separating them. Germline assignment: CDR1 SGHVS and CDR2 FQNEAQ. CDR3 region: CASSYPPRQPNSPLHF. CDR3 nucleotide sequence: TGTGCCAGCAGCTACCCTCCCCGGCAGCCTAATTCACCCCTCCACTTT. The complete variable domain, with remaining parts taken from reference TRBV7-8 and TRBJ1-6, reads GAGVSQSPRYKVAKRGQDVALRCDPISGHVSLFWYQQALGQGPEFLTYFQNEAQLDKSGLPSDRFFAERPEGSVSTLKIQRTQQEDSAVYLCASSYPPRQPNSPLHFGNGTRLTVT.

The chain is built from TRBV4-2 and TRBJ1-6; TRBD1 is a possible D gene (6 bases). Germline CDR1 reads LGHNA; CDR2 reads YNFKEQ. With 1 base removed from V and 7 bases from J, the gap between germline ends came to 14 bases. The CDR3 spans 16 residues. CDR3 sequence reads: CASSQATGMNNSPLHF. CDR3 coding DNA: TGTGCCAGCAGCCAAGCCACAGGGATGAACAATTCACCCCTCCACTTT.

This clone was detected only a few times. One end of the junction is discordant with germline, which a read error may explain. The rearrangement uses TRBV7-7 and TRBJ2-3, with 11 bases lining up with TRBD2. CDR1 SSHAT and CDR2 FNYEAQ come from the germline V gene (reference sequence). This CDR3 contains 15 residues. The CDR3 DNA reads as TGTGCTAGCAGCCTGACTAGCGGGGTCGCGGATACGCAGTATTTT. It translates to CASSLTSGVADTQYF.

In its sample, this clone was seen a few times. V gene TRBV30 combines with J gene TRBJ1-3; D call uncertain. CDR1 GTSNPN and CDR2 SVGIG come from the germline V gene (reference sequence). The CDR3 spans 13 residues. With 2 bases removed from V and 1 base from J, the gap between germline ends came to 6 bases. For the CDR3, the DNA is TGTGCCTGGAGTAAAGGGTCTGGAAACACCATATATTTT. This codes for CAWSKGSGNTIYF. The variable domain in full, completed from reference TRBV30 and TRBJ1-3, reads SQTIHQWPATLVQPVGSPLSLECTVEGTSNPNLYWYRQAAGRGLQLLFYSVGIGQISSEVPQNLSASRPQDRQFILSSKKLLLSDSGFYLCAWSKGSGNTIYFGEGSWLTVV.

This clone was counted a few times. The V and J genes are TRBV4-1 and TRBJ1-4; D gene unclear. This CDR3 comprises 14 residues. Trimming cost V 2 bases and J 5 bases, with 9 bases left between them. Germline loops: CDR1 MGHRA, CDR2 YSYEKL. The CDR3 nucleotides are TGCGCCAGCAGCCAACAGGCTGAAAATGAAAAACTGTTTTTT. It is translated as CASSQQAENEKLFF.

The gene calls are TRBV7-9 and TRBJ1-1; no clear D gene. The CDR3 covers 14 residues. Trimming removed 0 bases from V and 6 bases from J, with 11 bases in between. Germline V gene lookup returns CDR1 SEHNR and CDR2 FQNEAQ (reference sequence). CDR3 DNA sequence: TGTGCCAGCAGCTTAGCGTTGCTCGTTTCTGAAGCTTTCTTT. This translates into CASSLALLVSEAFF.

This clone was seen only a few times. The chain carries TRBV10-3 and TRBJ2-7; TRBD1 might be the D (5 bases). Between the trimmed V and J ends, which lost 0 bases and 3 bases, there was a span of 9 bases. Germline values: CDR1 ENHRY, CDR2 SYGVKD. The CDR3 loop spans 14 amino acids. This chain's CDR3 is CAISESGQLYEQYF. DNA for the CDR3: TGTGCCATCAGTGAGTCGGGGCAGCTCTACGAGCAGTACTTC.

This clone was found a few times. This chain connects TRBV29-1 to TRBJ1-1, with D hard to call. Trimming removed 7 bases at V and 4 bases at J, with 10 bases between. The length of the CDR3 is 11 residues. Germline CDR1 reads SQVTM; CDR2 reads ANQGSEA. CDR3 DNA: TGCAGCGCCCCGCAGAGCACTGAAGCTTTCTTT. The encoded protein is CSAPQSTEAFF.

The rearrangement links TRBV5-1 to TRBJ2-3, with a possible D match to TRBD2 (5 bases). There are 13 residues in the CDR3. Germline CDR1 reads SGHRS; CDR2 reads YFSETQ. The V end lost 7 bases, the J end lost 2 bases, and 11 bases lay between the germline ends. The CDR3: CASVRELTDTQYF. As DNA, the CDR3 is TGCGCCAGCGTGAGGGAGCTCACAGATACGCAGTATTTT.

The V call is TRBV4-1, the J call TRBJ1-1; D is uncertain. CDR3 length: 15 amino acids. The V gene's germline CDR1 is MGHRA and CDR2 YSYEKL. Trimming stripped 1 base from V and 0 bases from J, with 9 bases between. The CDR3 DNA reads TGCGCCAGCAGCCAAGTCGGGGAAATGAACACTGAAGCTTTCTTT. Amino acid sequence: CASSQVGEMNTEAFF.

A few counts support this clone. CDR3 amino acids: CASSQLQGGHEKLFF. CDR3 bases: TGTGCCAGCAGCCAACTACAGGGAGGTCATGAAAAACTGTTTTTT. The chain couples TRBV14 to TRBJ1-4; tentatively, D is TRBD1 (6 bases). Trimming shortened V by 2 bases and J by 6 bases, and 13 bases separated the two germline ends. The CDR3 is made up of 15 amino acids. The V gene's germline CDR1 is SGHDN and CDR2 FVKESK.

The gene calls are TRBV28 and TRBJ2-1; D gene uncertain. The V gene's germline CDR1 is MDHEN and CDR2 SYDVKM. The CDR3 is 15 amino acids. Trimming took off 5 bases at V and 0 bases at J, with 11 bases between the two ends. This CDR3 is CASSDNRGSYNEQFF. The CDR3 coding sequence is TGTGCCAGCAGTGATAATCGAGGCTCCTACAATGAGCAGTTCTTC.

This clone was recorded a few times. The V gene is TRBV6-6, the J gene TRBJ1-5, with 7 nucleotides matching TRBD1. Germline lookup yields CDR1 MNHNY and CDR2 SVGAGI (reference sequence). CDR3 length equals 13 residues. The V gene end was trimmed by 8 bases and the J gene end by 2 bases; junction bases not matched to a gene: 3. The CDR3 reads CASRDSGNQPQHF. DNA of the CDR3: TGTGCCAGCCGGGACAGCGGCAATCAGCCCCAGCATTTT.

The V call is TRBV6-5, the J call TRBJ1-2; D not certain. The V and J ends lost 0 bases and 7 bases respectively, with 6 bases between them. CDR1 is MNHEY and CDR2 is SVGAGI in the germline V gene. This CDR3 is built from 12 residues. The CDR3 DNA reads TGTGCCAGCAGTTACTCGACGGGTGGCTACACCTTC. This gives the protein CASSYSTGGYTF.